This TCR beta chain was captured in a study of blood T cell repertoires in COVID-19. Study as a whole: COVID-19 samples from acute and convalescent phases originated in the United States, Italy and Spain.

Between the trimmed V and J ends, which lost 5 bases and 2 bases, there was a span of 13 bases. The CDR3 sequence is 15 residues long. Germline CDR1 LNHDA, CDR2 SQIVND (reference sequence). As processed by the authors: Cell counts per sample came from amplifying reference gene primers. The assay was immunoSEQ multiplex PCR, and TCRdb's table has in-frame clones only and misses some. Clone size and the V and J calls come from that table; the DNA yielded D and trimming. The sample comprises more than 100,000 clones, roughly 79% of which are singletons, and approximately 9.1% rests with the top ten. The specimen was peripheral blood. The J gene is TRBJ1-5, the V gene TRBV19; D call uncertain. This TCR came from a woman aged 60-75 years with active or convalescent COVID-19. Written as DNA, the CDR3 is TGTGCCAGTAGTGTATACCAGGTGGGCAATCAGCCCCAGCATTTT. Translation: CASSVYQVGNQPQHF.